One and the same sample provided the 21 T cell receptor beta chains below, sequenced in a study of blood T cell repertoires in COVID-19. The assay was immunoSEQ multiplex PCR, and TCRdb's table has in-frame clones only and misses some. Here the sample spans 150,000 to 200,000 clones, approximately 74% being singletons. The sample was peripheral blood. All receptors come from a woman older than 75 with acute or convalescent COVID-19.

CDR3 bases: TGTGCCTGGAGTATCCTGGAGTTCGGGGGGCAGTACTTC. Translation gives CAWSILEFGGQYF. The chain employs TRBV30 and TRBJ2-7; a possible D gene is TRBD2 (6 bases). The germline CDR1 and CDR2 sequences are GTSNPN and SVGIG (reference sequence). The CDR3 contains 13 residues. Trimming removed 2 bases at V and 9 bases at J, with 17 bases between.

This clone has just one count. V is TRBV19 and J is TRBJ1-1, with D possibly being TRBD1 (5 bases). Germline CDR1 and CDR2: LNHDA and SQIVND (reference sequence). The CDR3 totals 11 residues. V lost 7 bases and J 10 bases, leaving 13 bases between the germline ends. The CDR3 loop reads CASNRQGTAFF. CDR3 sequence (DNA): TGTGCCAGTAATCGGCAGGGTACAGCTTTCTTT.

The gene calls are TRBV6-1 and TRBJ2-7; TRBD2 aligns across 14 bases. Germline loops: CDR1 MNHNS, CDR2 SASEGT. Germline trimming cut 2 bases from V and 7 bases from J; bases unmatched to any gene: 4. CDR3 length equals 15 residues. The DNA for the CDR3 is TGTGCCAGCAGTGAATTGGGACTAGCGGGAGAGGAGCAGTACTTC. Protein: CASSELGLAGEEQYF.

This clone came up a few times. The rearrangement joins TRBV7-9 to TRBJ2-2, with D possibly matching TRBD2 (6 bases). Germline V gene data show CDR1 as SEHNR and CDR2 as FQNEAQ (reference sequence). CDR3 length: 17 amino acids. The V end lost 5 bases, the J end lost 3 bases, and 19 bases lay between the germline ends. The CDR3 DNA is TGTGCCAGCAGCCGGGACTCCGGGGAGTTTCACACCGGGGAGCTGTTTTTT. It yields the protein CASSRDSGEFHTGELFF.

The rearrangement links TRBV2 to TRBJ1-5, with 8 bases matching TRBD1. V gave up 2 bases and J gave up 14 bases; unmatched junction bases: 8. Germline CDR1 SNHLY, CDR2 FYNNEI. The CDR3 runs to 13 residues. Written as DNA, the CDR3 is TGTGCCAGCAGTGAATCCTCGACAGGGGATAAGCATTTT. The encoded protein is CASSESSTGDKHF.

The J gene is TRBJ2-3, the V gene TRBV6-5; D gene ambiguous. The V gene's germline CDR1 is MNHEY and CDR2 SVGAGI. This CDR3 spans 13 amino acids. The ends were cut back, 2 bases at V and 0 bases at J, with 3 bases in the middle. CDR3 sequence (DNA): TGTGCCAGCAGTTACGGCAGCACAGATACGCAGTATTTT. Its translation is CASSYGSTDTQYF.

The chain couples TRBV18 to TRBJ1-3, with no clear D. This CDR3 region has 14 residues. The ends were cut back, 2 bases at V and 4 bases at J, with 9 bases in the middle. Germline V lookup: CDR1 KGHSH, CDR2 LQKENI. CDR3: CASSPGGFGNTIYF. The CDR3 DNA follows: TGTGCCAGCTCACCAGGAGGGTTCGGAAACACCATATATTTT.

In this sample, this clone turned up once. The chain uses TRBV7-9 and TRBJ2-4; unclear D gene. The CDR3 has 14 amino acids. Between the trimmed V and J ends, which lost 5 bases and 0 bases, there was a span of 8 bases. Germline V gene sequence: CDR1 SEHNR, CDR2 FQNEAQ (reference sequence). This CDR3 is CASSKQLAKNIQYF. CDR3 in DNA: TGTGCCAGCAGCAAACAGCTAGCCAAAAACATTCAGTACTTC. The full variable domain, in which reference TRBV7-9 and TRBJ2-4 provide the parts outside the CDR3, is DTGVSQNPRHKITKRGQNVTFRCDPISEHNRLYWYRQTLGQGPEFLTYFQNEAQLEKSRLLSDRFSAERPKGSFSTLEIQRTEQGDSAMYLCASSKQLAKNIQYFGAGTRLSVL.

DNA of the CDR3: TGTGCCAGCATCCAGAAGGGGGTTTGGTATGGCTACACCTTC. It specifies CASIQKGVWYGYTF. The chain employs TRBV6-5 and TRBJ1-2, with a weak D call TRBD1 (6 bases). In germline, CDR1 is MNHEY, CDR2 SVGAGI. This CDR3 region has 14 residues. Between the trimmed V and J ends, which lost 7 bases and 5 bases, there was a span of 17 bases.

This sequence joins TRBV28 and TRBJ2-4; TRBD1 matches at 9 bases. The CDR3 is 16 amino acids. The J segment lost 3 bases and the V segment lost 5 bases, leaving 8 bases of the junction unmatched. CDR1 and CDR2 (germline): MDHEN, SYDVKM. The CDR3 region has the DNA TGTGCCAGCAGTGGACCGGGACAGGGTAGCAAAAACATTCAGTACTTC. Its protein is CASSGPGQGSKNIQYF.

V and J are TRBV5-8 and TRBJ2-5; no clear D gene. V lost 0 bases and J 3 bases, leaving 3 bases between the germline ends. Per the germline V gene, CDR1 is SGHTS and CDR2 is YDEGEE. The CDR3 has 12 residues. DNA for the CDR3: TGTGCCAGCAGCTTGGTTAAAGAGACCCAGTACTTC. It yields the protein CASSLVKETQYF.

This sequence joins TRBV11-3 and TRBJ2-2, with TRBD2 matching over 10 bases. J lost 0 bases, V lost 5 bases, and 6 bases had no gene match. The CDR3 has 17 residues. Looked up from germline, CDR1 is SGHNT and CDR2 is YENEEA. The CDR3 DNA reads as TGTGCCAGCAGCAAAGGACTAGCGGAAGCGAACACCGGGGAGCTGTTTTTT. Protein product: CASSKGLAEANTGELFF.

This clone was detected a few times. The chain joins TRBV6-5 to TRBJ2-5; D perhaps matches TRBD2 (5 bases). Germline CDR1 MNHEY, CDR2 SVGAGI. The length of the CDR3 is 16 residues. Trimming took off 2 bases at V and 4 bases at J, with 17 bases between the two ends. The CDR3 sequence: CASSYTRNSAGETQYF. The CDR3 DNA is TGTGCCAGCAGTTACACCCGCAACTCGGCGGGAGAGACCCAGTACTTC.

V and J are TRBV4-3 and TRBJ1-4; D perhaps matches TRBD1 (5 bases). Germline V gives CDR1 LGHNA, CDR2 YSLEER. V was trimmed by 3 bases and J by 4 bases, leaving 18 bases between them. The CDR3 sequence is 17 residues long. CDR3 coding DNA: TGCGCCAGCAGCCAGGGTCGTGGGAGGGGATATAATGAAAAACTGTTTTTT. The encoded protein is CASSQGRGRGYNEKLFF.

This clone has only one observation. The chain recombines TRBV27 with TRBJ2-3; possible D gene TRBD1, 5 bases. CDR3 length: 18 residues. V gave up 4 bases and J gave up 6 bases, with 26 bases separating them. Germline CDR1 reads MNHEY; CDR2 reads SMNVEV (reference sequence). The chain's CDR3 is CASSSPLRQGSRLDTQYF. CDR3 nucleotides: TGTGCCAGCAGTTCCCCCCTCCGGCAGGGCTCGAGGTTGGATACGCAGTATTTT.

In its sample, this clone was seen once. V is TRBV9 and J is TRBJ2-7; 9 bases agree with TRBD2. This CDR3 contains 15 residues. Germline assignment: CDR1 SGDLS and CDR2 YYNGEE. The ends lost 1 base at V and 6 bases at J; junction bases unmatched: 8. CDR3 nucleotide sequence: TGTGCCAGCAGCGTAATCCCTAGCGGGAACGCCGAGCAGTACTTC. Its translation is CASSVIPSGNAEQYF.

The CDR3 nucleotides are TGTGCCAGCAGTCCTGGACTAGCGGCTAGCACAGATACGCAGTATTTT. Residues: CASSPGLAASTDTQYF. The J gene is TRBJ2-3, the V gene TRBV2, with 10 bases fitting TRBD2. The CDR3 contains 16 residues. Germline V gene lookup returns CDR1 SNHLY and CDR2 FYNNEI. V was pared by 5 bases and J by 0 bases, with 5 bases of the junction left unmatched. The full variable domain, in which reference TRBV2 and TRBJ2-3 provide the parts outside the CDR3, is EPEVTQTPSHQVTQMGQEVILRCVPISNHLYFYWYRQILGQKVEFLVSFYNNEISEKSEIFDDQFSVERPDGSNFTLKIRSTKLEDSAMYFCASSPGLAASTDTQYFGPGTRLTVL.

This clone was recorded a few times. The chain employs TRBV27 and TRBJ2-2; D is possibly TRBD2 (5 bases). The CDR3 covers 14 residues. With 3 bases removed from V and 6 bases from J, the gap between germline ends came to 11 bases. Germline V lookup: CDR1 MNHEY, CDR2 SMNVEV (reference sequence). The DNA of the CDR3 is TGTGCCAGCAGTTTCATTAGCGCAGCCGGGGAGCTGTTTTTT. Its translation: CASSFISAAGELFF.

The chain joins TRBV21-1 to TRBJ2-7; TRBD2 is the table's D call, not checked against the DNA. TRBV21-1 is a pseudogene. The CDR3 is made up of 16 amino acids. The CDR3 region has the DNA TGTGCCAGCACTAAAACTGGGCCAAAGGGAGAGTACGAGCAGTACTTC. Translating it yields CASTKTGPKGEYEQYF.

This sequence joins TRBV27 and TRBJ1-6; D might be TRBD1 (5 bases). V lost 2 bases to trimming and J lost 4 bases, with 12 bases between them. The CDR3 consists of 16 residues. CDR1 and CDR2 from the germline V gene are MNHEY and SMNVEV (reference sequence). DNA for the CDR3: TGTGCCAGCAGTTTAACAGGACCTCAATATAATTCACCCCTCCACTTT. Translation gives CASSLTGPQYNSPLHF.

The chain uses TRBV12-3 or TRBV12-4 and TRBJ2-3; unclear D gene. Trimming removed 3 bases at V and 10 bases at J, with 11 bases between. The CDR3 sequence is 12 residues long. The CDR3 DNA reads TGTGCCAGCAGTTTTGAAGCGAGTTCGCAGTATTTT. Its translation is CASSFEASSQYF.